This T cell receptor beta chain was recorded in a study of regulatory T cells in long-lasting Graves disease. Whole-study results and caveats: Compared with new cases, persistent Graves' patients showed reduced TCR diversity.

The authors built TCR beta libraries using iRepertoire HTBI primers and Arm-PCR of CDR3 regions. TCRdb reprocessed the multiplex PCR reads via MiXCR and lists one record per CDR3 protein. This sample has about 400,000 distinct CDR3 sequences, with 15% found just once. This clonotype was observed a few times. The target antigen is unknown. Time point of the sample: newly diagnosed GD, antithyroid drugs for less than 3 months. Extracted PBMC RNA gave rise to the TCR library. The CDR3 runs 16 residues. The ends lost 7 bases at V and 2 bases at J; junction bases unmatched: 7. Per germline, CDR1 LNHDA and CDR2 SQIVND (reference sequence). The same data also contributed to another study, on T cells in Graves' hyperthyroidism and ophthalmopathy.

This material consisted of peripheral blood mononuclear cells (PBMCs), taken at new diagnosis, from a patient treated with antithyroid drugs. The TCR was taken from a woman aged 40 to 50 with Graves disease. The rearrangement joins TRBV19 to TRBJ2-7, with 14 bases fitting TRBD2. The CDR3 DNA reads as TGTGCCAGTATGGGACTAGCGGGAGCTGGCCCCTACGAGCAGTACTTC. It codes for CASMGLAGAGPYEQYF.